This T cell receptor beta chain was observed in a study of Graves' ophthalmopathy and Graves' hyperthyroidism. General observations from the study: Blood was where most expanded thyroid clonotypes above 0.001 frequency also turned up.

Amplifying from RNA transcripts, the study obtained TCR beta CDR3 regions. RT-PCR with HTBI primers came first, then second-round multiplex PCR. From the multiplex PCR reads, TCRdb called clonotypes with MiXCR, one entry per CDR3 protein. The sample contains 680,000 or so distinct CDR3 sequences, about a fifth of which appear only once. Absence of ophthalmopathy within 18 months of follow-up defined stable hyperthyroidism. Patients were excluded if they had other autoimmune diseases or uncontrolled infections, and likewise if pregnancy or lactation applied. This CDR3 comprises 14 residues. CDR1 and CDR2 from the germline V gene are DFQATT and SNEGSKA (reference sequence). The V segment lost 3 bases and the J segment 5 bases; nucleotides outside the gene matches: 8. Of note for this clonotype: The antigen is unknown.

The TCR comes from a woman aged 18-29 years with stable Graves' hyperthyroidism. Some clones in this sample may be carry-over from other donors' samples. The V and J genes are TRBV20-1 and TRBJ2-5, with 8 nucleotides matching TRBD2. Material for sequencing was peripheral blood. The CDR3 is CSASVGLEYETQYF. As DNA, the CDR3 is TGCAGTGCTAGCGTGGGACTAGAATACGAGACCCAGTACTTC.